The 18 T cell receptor beta chains below were found in one sample sequenced in a study of OX40 agonist ivuxolimab in advanced cancers. The method was immunoSEQ multiplex PCR; TCRdb's version includes in-frame clones alone and lacks a portion of them. The sample includes under 85,000 clones, about 81% of them seen just once. The specimen was CD4+ or CD8+ T cells sorted from blood, collected in a trial of the OX40 agonist ivuxolimab. These receptors all come from an adult with an advanced solid tumor such as melanoma, head and neck, liver or kidney cancer.

The chain employs TRBV7-9 and TRBJ1-2; 7 bases match TRBD1. V lost 2 bases and J lost 8; bases outside the gene matches: 17. CDR1 and CDR2 from the germline V gene are SEHNR and FQNEAQ (reference sequence). The CDR3 covers 17 residues. The CDR3 region has the DNA TGTGCCAGCAGCTTATTAGGGGGCACGAAGCGGATGGGAGGCTACACCTTC. Its protein product is CASSLLGGTKRMGGYTF.

This clone appeared once. This sequence joins TRBV7-2 and TRBJ2-7; 8 nucleotides match TRBD1. Germline assignment: CDR1 SGHTA and CDR2 FQGNSA. There are 14 residues in the CDR3. The V gene end was trimmed by 0 bases and the J gene end by 5 bases; junction bases not matched to a gene: 3. CDR3 sequence (DNA): TGTGCCAGCAGCTTAGCAGGGGACAGGAACGAGCAGTACTTC. Amino acids: CASSLAGDRNEQYF.

Here the CDR3 reads CASSEGLAETQYF. For the CDR3, the DNA is TGTGCCAGCAGTGAAGGTCTAGCGGAGACCCAGTACTTC. This rearrangement joins TRBV6-1 to TRBJ2-5, with TRBD2 as a possible D gene (6 bases). V dropped 1 base and J dropped 5 bases, with 8 bases sitting between them. Germline V gene data show CDR1 as MNHNS and CDR2 as SASEGT. The CDR3 runs to 13 residues.

The chain carries TRBV14 and TRBJ2-5; D may correspond to TRBD1 or TRBD2 (5 bases each). CDR1 is SGHDN and CDR2 is FVKESK in the germline V gene. The ends were cut back, 1 base at V and 2 bases at J, with 11 bases in the middle. The CDR3 covers 15 residues. The CDR3 sequence: CASSQVGTVQETQYF. CDR3 nucleotide sequence: TGTGCCAGCAGCCAAGTAGGGACGGTTCAAGAGACCCAGTACTTC.

The genes are TRBV19 and TRBJ1-2; possible D gene TRBD1, 6 bases. The CDR3 totals 14 residues. Trimming left V 7 bases short and J 6 bases short, with 18 bases between. Germline V gene sequence: CDR1 LNHDA, CDR2 SQIVND (reference sequence). DNA of the CDR3: TGTGCCAGTACCATACTATCCGGGGGGCATGGCTACACCTTC. Protein: CASTILSGGHGYTF.

This clone was seen a few times. The V call is TRBV7-2, the J call TRBJ2-3, with D perhaps TRBD2 (5 bases). In germline, CDR1 is SGHTA, CDR2 FQGNSA. The CDR3 extends over 15 amino acids. Trimming took off 5 bases at V and 7 bases at J, with 19 bases between the two ends. The CDR3 reads CASSPYRGSENTQYF. DNA for the CDR3: TGTGCCAGCAGCCCTTACCGGGGTAGCGAGAATACGCAGTATTTT.

The chain is built from TRBV30 and TRBJ1-4; 10 bases map to TRBD1. This CDR3 has 14 residues. V was clipped by 2 bases and J by 10 bases; unmatched bases: 7. Germline CDR1 and CDR2: GTSNPN and SVGIG (reference sequence). CDR3 region: CAWSPGQGFGKLFF. CDR3 nucleotide sequence: TGTGCCTGGAGTCCGGGACAGGGGTTTGGAAAACTGTTTTTT.

This sequence joins TRBV10-3 and TRBJ1-1; D not certain. V shed 5 bases and J shed 3 bases, with 10 bases lying between them. Germline V gene sequence: CDR1 ENHRY, CDR2 SYGVKD. The CDR3 is made up of 13 amino acids. CDR3 residues: CAISPESDTEAFF. CDR3 bases: TGTGCCATCAGTCCCGAGAGCGACACTGAAGCTTTCTTT.

The sample holds many counts of this clone. The chain is built from TRBV30 and TRBJ2-7, with D unresolved. Germline CDR1 and CDR2: GTSNPN and SVGIG (reference sequence). V was clipped by 2 bases and J by 9 bases, with 14 bases between them. CDR3 length: 12 amino acids. The CDR3 is CAWSTLGSVQYF. CDR3 sequence (DNA): TGTGCCTGGAGTACCCTCGGGTCGGTGCAGTACTTC.

The chain carries TRBV14 and TRBJ2-3; 13 bases are a match to TRBD2. After removal of 0 bases from V and 2 bases from J, the junction contained 5 bases not matched to a gene. This CDR3 comprises 18 residues. CDR1 is SGHDN and CDR2 is FVKESK in the germline V gene. The CDR3 nucleotides are TGTGCCAGCAGCCAAGATGTAGGACTAGCGGGAGTCACAGATACGCAGTATTTT. It translates to CASSQDVGLAGVTDTQYF.

The chain uses TRBV7-2 and TRBJ1-5; D perhaps matches TRBD1 (5 bases). The germline V gene encodes CDR1 SGHTA and CDR2 FQGNSA. Trimming removed 5 bases at V and 0 bases at J, with 11 bases between. The CDR3 loop spans 15 amino acids. CDR3 DNA: TGTGCCAGCAGCCCTACAGGTTATAGCAATCAGCCCCAGCATTTT. Residues: CASSPTGYSNQPQHF. Full variable domain (remainder filled in from reference TRBV7-2 and TRBJ1-5): GAGVSQSPSNKVTEKGKDVELRCDPISGHTALYWYRQSLGQGLEFLIYFQGNSAPDKSGLPSDRFSAERTGGSVSTLTIQRTQQEDSAVYLCASSPTGYSNQPQHFGDGTRLSIL.

This clone came up a few times. This chain joins TRBV18 and TRBJ1-6; 8 bases align to TRBD1. Germline CDR1 and CDR2: KGHSH and LQKENI. The trim removed 3 bases at V and 3 bases at J, leaving 1 base unmatched. The CDR3 is 15 residues long. The CDR3, as DNA: TGTGCCAGCTCACCGGGACAGGTCTATAATTCACCCCTCCACTTT. Protein product: CASSPGQVYNSPLHF.

The genes are TRBV5-1 and TRBJ2-3, with a possible D match to TRBD2 (6 bases). V lost 6 bases to trimming and J lost 1 base, with 15 bases between them. The CDR3 length is 15 residues. Germline CDR1 and CDR2: SGHRS and YFSETQ. CDR3 sequence: CASTSWEARTDTQYF. CDR3 in DNA: TGCGCCAGCACCAGTTGGGAGGCCCGCACAGATACGCAGTATTTT.

This clone showed up just a few times. The chain has TRBV29-1 and TRBJ1-2; D might be TRBD1 (5 bases). CDR3 size: 13 residues. V gave up 2 bases and J gave up 4 bases, with 11 bases separating them. Germline CDR1 reads SQVTM; CDR2 reads ANQGSEA. This CDR3 reads CSVEQGISYGYTF. The CDR3 coding sequence is TGCAGCGTTGAACAGGGCATTTCCTATGGCTACACCTTC.

V and J are TRBV28 and TRBJ2-1, with 9 bases matching TRBD2. J lost 6 bases, V lost 7 bases, and 13 bases had no gene match. Germline loops: CDR1 MDHEN, CDR2 SYDVKM. There are 16 residues in the CDR3. The CDR3 nucleotides read TGTGCCAGCACCCCCGTAGGTAGCGGGAGTAGCAATGAGCAGTTCTTC. This sequence encodes CASTPVGSGSSNEQFF.

The chain has TRBV29-1 and TRBJ2-5; D is unclear. The CDR3 length is 12 residues. Trimming pared 8 bases from V and 2 bases from J, leaving 12 bases between. CDR1 and CDR2 (germline): SQVTM, ANQGSEA. Here the CDR3 reads CSLRSSQETQYF. In nucleotides, the CDR3 is TGCAGCTTGCGGTCTTCTCAAGAGACCCAGTACTTC.

The chain is built from TRBV5-1 and TRBJ1-5, with D possibly being TRBD1 (5 bases). The CDR3 is 15 amino acids. Germline V gives CDR1 SGHRS, CDR2 YFSETQ. V lost 0 bases and J 3 bases, leaving 10 bases between the germline ends. This CDR3 reads CASSLEWGNNQPQHF. Here the CDR3 DNA reads TGCGCCAGCAGCTTGGAATGGGGGAACAATCAGCCCCAGCATTTT. The full variable domain, in which reference TRBV5-1 and TRBJ1-5 provide the parts outside the CDR3, is KAGVTQTPRYLIKTRGQQVTLSCSPISGHRSVSWYQQTPGQGLQFLFEYFSETQRNKGNFPGRFSGRQFSNSRSEMNVSTLELGDSALYLCASSLEWGNNQPQHFGDGTRLSIL.

V is TRBV7-2 and J is TRBJ1-2; 8 bases match TRBD1. Losses at the gene ends were 2 bases for V and 8 bases for J; bases not matched to a gene: 22. Germline V gene data show CDR1 as SGHTA and CDR2 as FQGNSA. This CDR3 contains 19 residues. CDR3 DNA: TGTGCCAGCAGCTTATATCCGCGGACAGGGAACCTGCGCCTAGGGGGCTACACCTTC. This gives the protein CASSLYPRTGNLRLGGYTF.